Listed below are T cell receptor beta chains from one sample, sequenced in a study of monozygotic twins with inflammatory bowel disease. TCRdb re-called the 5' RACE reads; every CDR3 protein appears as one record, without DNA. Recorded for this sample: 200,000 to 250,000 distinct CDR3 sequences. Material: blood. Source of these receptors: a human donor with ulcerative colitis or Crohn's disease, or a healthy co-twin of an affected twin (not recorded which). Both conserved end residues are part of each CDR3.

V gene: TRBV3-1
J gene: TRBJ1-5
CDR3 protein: CASSQVFINQPQHF

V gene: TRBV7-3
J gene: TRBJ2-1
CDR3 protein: CASSLRSSAAYNEQFF

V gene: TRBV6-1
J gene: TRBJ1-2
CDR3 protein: CASSPVGQGGSNYGYTF

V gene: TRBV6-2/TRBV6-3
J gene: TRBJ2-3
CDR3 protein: CASSSQGTGGDTQYF

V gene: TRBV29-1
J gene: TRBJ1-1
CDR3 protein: CSVEDQKEGPEAFF

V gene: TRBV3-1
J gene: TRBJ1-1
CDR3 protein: CASSQVTGGITEAFF

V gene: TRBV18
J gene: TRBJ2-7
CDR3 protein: CASSPVGRNRYEQYF

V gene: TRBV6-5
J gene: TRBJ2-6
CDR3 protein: CASSYSGANVLTF

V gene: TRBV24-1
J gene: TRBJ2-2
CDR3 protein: CATSGLTGELFF

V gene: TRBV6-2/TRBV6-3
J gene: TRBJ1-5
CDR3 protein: CASSYFLQRNQPQHF

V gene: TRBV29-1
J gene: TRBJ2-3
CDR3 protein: CSVDSPRGPDTQYF